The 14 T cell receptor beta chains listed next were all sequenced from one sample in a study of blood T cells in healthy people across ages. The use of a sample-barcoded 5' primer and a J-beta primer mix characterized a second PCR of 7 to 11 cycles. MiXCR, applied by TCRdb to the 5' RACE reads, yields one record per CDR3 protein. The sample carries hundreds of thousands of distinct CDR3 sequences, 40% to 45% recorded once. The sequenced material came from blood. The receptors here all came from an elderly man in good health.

CDR3 amino acids: CASNRQSLAGAFADTQYF. The CDR3 region has the DNA TGTGCCAGCAATCGTCAAAGTCTAGCGGGAGCCTTCGCAGATACGCAGTATTTT. The J gene is TRBJ2-3, the V gene TRBV21-1; TRBD2 reflects the table's D call only, with no check against the DNA. TRBV21-1 is annotated as a pseudogene. The CDR3 length is 18 residues.

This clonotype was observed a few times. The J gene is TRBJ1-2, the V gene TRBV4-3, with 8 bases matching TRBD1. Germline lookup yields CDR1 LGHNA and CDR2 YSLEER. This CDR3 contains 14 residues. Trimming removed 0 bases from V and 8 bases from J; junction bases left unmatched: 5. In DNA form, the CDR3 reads TGCGCCAGCAGCCAAGATCGGACAGGGCAGGGCTACACCTTC. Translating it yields CASSQDRTGQGYTF.

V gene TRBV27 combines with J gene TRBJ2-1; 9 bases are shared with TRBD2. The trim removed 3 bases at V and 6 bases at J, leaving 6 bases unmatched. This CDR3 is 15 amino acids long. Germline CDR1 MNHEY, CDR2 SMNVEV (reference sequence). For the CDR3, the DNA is TGTGCCAGCAGTTTCGGTGGCGGGAGGGCCAATGAGCAGTTCTTC. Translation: CASSFGGGRANEQFF.

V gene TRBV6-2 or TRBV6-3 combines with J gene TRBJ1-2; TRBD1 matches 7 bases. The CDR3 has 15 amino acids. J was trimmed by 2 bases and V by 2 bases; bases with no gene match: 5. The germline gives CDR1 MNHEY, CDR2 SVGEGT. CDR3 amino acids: CASSYGTDVNYGYTF. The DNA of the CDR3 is TGTGCCAGCAGTTACGGGACAGACGTCAACTATGGCTACACCTTC.

This CDR3 reads CASSLVWTAYNEQYF. The CDR3 region has the DNA TGTGCCAGCAGCTTAGTATGGACTGCCTACAATGAGCAGTACTTC. The rearrangement uses TRBV7-2 and TRBJ2-1; D might be TRBD2 (5 bases). Near its end, the DNA agrees better with TRBJ2-7, so the J call may be wrong. The germline V gene encodes CDR1 SGHTA and CDR2 FQGNSA. The CDR3 contains 15 residues.

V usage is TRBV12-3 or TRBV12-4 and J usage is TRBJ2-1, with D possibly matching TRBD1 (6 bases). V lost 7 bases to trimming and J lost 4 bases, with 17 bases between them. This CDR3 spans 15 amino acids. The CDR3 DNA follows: TGTGCCAGCACCTCACAGGGTGAGGTTTACAATGAGCAGTTCTTC. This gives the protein CASTSQGEVYNEQFF.

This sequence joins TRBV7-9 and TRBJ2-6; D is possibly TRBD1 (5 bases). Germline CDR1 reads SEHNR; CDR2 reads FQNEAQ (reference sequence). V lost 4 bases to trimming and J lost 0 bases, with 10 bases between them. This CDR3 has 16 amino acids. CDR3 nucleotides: TGTGCCAGCAGCTACAGGTGGAACTCTGGGGCCAACGTCCTGACTTTC. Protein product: CASSYRWNSGANVLTF. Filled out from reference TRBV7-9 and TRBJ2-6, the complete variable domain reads DTGVSQNPRHKITKRGQNVTFRCDPISEHNRLYWYRQTLGQGPEFLTYFQNEAQLEKSRLLSDRFSAERPKGSFSTLEIQRTEQGDSAMYLCASSYRWNSGANVLTFGAGSRLTVL.

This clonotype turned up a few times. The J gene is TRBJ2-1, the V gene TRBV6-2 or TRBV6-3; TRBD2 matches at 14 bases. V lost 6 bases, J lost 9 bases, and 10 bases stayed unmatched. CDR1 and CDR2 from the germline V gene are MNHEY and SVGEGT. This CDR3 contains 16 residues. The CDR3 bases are TGTGCCAGCAGCCAGATGACTAGCGGGAGGGCCAGTGAGCAGTTCTTC. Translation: CASSQMTSGRASEQFF.

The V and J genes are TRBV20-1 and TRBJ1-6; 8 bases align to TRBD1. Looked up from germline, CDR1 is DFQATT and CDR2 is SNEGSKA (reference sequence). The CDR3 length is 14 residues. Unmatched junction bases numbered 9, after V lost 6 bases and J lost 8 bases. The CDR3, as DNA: TGCAGTGCCCGACAGGGGCCCCTACATTCACCCCTCCACTTT. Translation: CSARQGPLHSPLHF.

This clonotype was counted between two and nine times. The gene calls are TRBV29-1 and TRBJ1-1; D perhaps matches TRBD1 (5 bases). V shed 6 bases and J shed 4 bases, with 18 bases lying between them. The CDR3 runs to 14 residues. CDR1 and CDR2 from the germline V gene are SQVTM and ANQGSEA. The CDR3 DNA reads TGCAGCGTCTCTCTCCTGGGGGGAGGCACTGAAGCTTTCTTT. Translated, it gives CSVSLLGGGTEAFF.

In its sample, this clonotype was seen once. This CDR3 reads CASSLAVGAGLYNEQYF. The CDR3 nucleotides read TGTGCCAGCAGTTTAGCGGTGGGCGCGGGGTTGTACAATGAGCAGTACTTC. This sequence joins TRBV12-3 or TRBV12-4 and TRBJ2-7; D might be TRBD2 (6 bases). The CDR3 is 17 residues long. The ends were cut back, 0 bases at V and 7 bases at J, with 22 bases in the middle.

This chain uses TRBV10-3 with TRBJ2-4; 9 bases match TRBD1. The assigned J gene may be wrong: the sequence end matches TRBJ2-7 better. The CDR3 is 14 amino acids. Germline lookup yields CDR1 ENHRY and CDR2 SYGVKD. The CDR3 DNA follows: TGTGCCATCAGTGGAAGACAGGGGGAGAGCGAGCAGTACTTC. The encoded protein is CAISGRQGESEQYF.

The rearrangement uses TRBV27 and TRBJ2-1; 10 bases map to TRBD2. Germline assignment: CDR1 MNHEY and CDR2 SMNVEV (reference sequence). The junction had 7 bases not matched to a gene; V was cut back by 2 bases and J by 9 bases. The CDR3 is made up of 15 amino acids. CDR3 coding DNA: TGTGCCAGCAGTTTACTGCTAGCGGGAGCACGTGAGCAGTTCTTC. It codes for CASSLLLAGAREQFF.

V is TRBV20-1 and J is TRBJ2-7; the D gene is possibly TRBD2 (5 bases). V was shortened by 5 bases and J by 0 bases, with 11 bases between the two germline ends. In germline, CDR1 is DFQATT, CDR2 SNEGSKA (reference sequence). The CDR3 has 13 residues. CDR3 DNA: TGCAGTGCTCTACGGGGAGACTCCTACGAGCAGTACTTC. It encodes CSALRGDSYEQYF.